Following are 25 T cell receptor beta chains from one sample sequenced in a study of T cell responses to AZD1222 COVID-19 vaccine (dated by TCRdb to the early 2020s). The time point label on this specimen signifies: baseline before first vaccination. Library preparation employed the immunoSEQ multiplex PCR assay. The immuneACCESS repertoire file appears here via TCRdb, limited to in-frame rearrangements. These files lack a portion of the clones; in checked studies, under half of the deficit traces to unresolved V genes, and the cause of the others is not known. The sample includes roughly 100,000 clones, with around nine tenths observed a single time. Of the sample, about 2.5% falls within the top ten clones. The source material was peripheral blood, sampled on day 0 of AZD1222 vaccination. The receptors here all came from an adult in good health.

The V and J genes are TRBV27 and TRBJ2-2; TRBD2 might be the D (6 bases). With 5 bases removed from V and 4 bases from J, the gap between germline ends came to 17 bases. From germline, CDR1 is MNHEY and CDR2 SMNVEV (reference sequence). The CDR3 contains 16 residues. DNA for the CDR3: TGTGCCAGCAGTATAGTTGGAGGGGTGGGCACCGGGGAGCTGTTTTTT. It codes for CASSIVGGVGTGELFF.

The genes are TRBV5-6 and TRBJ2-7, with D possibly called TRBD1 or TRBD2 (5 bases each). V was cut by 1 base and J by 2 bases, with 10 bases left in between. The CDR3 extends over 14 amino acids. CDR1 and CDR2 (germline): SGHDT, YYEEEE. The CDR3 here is CASSLRGRAYEQYF. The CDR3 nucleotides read TGTGCCAGCAGCTTGAGGGGACGAGCCTACGAGCAGTACTTC.

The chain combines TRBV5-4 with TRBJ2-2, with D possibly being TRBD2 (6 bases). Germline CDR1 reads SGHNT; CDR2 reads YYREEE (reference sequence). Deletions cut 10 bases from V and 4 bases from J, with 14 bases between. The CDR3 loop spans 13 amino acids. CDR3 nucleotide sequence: TGTGCCGGCCGGGAGAAAGTCACCGGGGAGCTGTTTTTT. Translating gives CAGREKVTGELFF. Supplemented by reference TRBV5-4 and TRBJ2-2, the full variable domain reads ETGVTQSPTHLIKTRGQQVTLRCSSQSGHNTVSWYQQALGQGPQFIFQYYREEENGRGNFPPRFSGLQFPNYSSELNVNALELDDSALYLCAGREKVTGELFFGEGSRLTVL.

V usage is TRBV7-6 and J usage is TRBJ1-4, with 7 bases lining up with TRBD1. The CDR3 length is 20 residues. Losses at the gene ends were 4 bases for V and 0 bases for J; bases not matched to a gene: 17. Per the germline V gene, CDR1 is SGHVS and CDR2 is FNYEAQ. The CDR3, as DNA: TGTGCCAGCAGCTCACCTCGGGACAGTAGGTTTGCGGCAACTAATGAAAAACTGTTTTTT. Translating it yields CASSSPRDSRFAATNEKLFF.

CDR3 nucleotides: TGCGCCAGCAGCCAAGATTGGCGGGAGCGTGAGCAGTTCTTC. Translation: CASSQDWREREQFF. This sequence joins TRBV4-3 and TRBJ2-1, with 7 bases identical to TRBD2. With V trimmed by 0 bases and J by 9 bases, 5 bases remained unmatched. Germline loops: CDR1 LGHNA, CDR2 YSLEER. This CDR3 has 14 amino acids.

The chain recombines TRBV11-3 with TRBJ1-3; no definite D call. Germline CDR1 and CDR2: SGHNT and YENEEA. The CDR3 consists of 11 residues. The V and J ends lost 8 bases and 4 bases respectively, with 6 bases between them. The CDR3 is CASGWGNTIYF. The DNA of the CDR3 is TGTGCCAGCGGTTGGGGAAACACCATATATTTT.

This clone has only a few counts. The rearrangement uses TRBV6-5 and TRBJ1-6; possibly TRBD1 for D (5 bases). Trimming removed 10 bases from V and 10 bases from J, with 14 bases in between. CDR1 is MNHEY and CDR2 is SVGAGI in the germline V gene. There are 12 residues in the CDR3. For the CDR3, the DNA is TGTGCCACCCTTCAACGGGGCTCACCCCTCCACTTT. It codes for CATLQRGSPLHF.

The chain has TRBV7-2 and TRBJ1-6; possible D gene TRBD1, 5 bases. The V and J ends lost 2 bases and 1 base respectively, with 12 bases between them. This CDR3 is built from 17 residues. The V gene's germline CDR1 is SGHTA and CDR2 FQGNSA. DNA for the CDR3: TGTGCCAGCAGCTTAAGTTTGGGGGGATCCTATAATTCACCCCTCCACTTT. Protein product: CASSLSLGGSYNSPLHF.

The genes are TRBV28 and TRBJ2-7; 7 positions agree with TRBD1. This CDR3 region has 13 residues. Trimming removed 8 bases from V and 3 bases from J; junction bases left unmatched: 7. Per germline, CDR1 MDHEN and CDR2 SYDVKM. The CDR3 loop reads CASQGGSNYEQYF. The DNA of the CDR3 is TGTGCCAGCCAAGGGGGCTCTAACTACGAGCAGTACTTC.

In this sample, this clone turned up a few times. This CDR3 is CASGGRAVRAYEQYF. DNA of the CDR3: TGTGCCAGCGGAGGACGTGCTGTAAGAGCCTACGAGCAGTACTTC. The chain joins TRBV6-5 to TRBJ2-7; D perhaps matches TRBD2 (5 bases). CDR1 is MNHEY and CDR2 is SVGAGI in the germline V gene. The germline V and J ends were trimmed by 8 bases and 2 bases, with 19 bases remaining between them. The CDR3 has 15 residues.

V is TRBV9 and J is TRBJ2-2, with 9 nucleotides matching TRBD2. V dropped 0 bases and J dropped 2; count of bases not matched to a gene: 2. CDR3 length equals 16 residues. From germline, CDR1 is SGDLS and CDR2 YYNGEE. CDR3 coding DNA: TGTGCCAGCAGCGTAGGTAGCGGGAGAAACACCGGGGAGCTGTTTTTT. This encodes CASSVGSGRNTGELFF.

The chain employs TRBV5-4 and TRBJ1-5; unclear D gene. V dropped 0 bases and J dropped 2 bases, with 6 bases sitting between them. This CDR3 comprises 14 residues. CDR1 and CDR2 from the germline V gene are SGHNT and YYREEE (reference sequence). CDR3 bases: TGTGCCAGCAGCTTGGAACCAGGCAATCAGCCCCAGCATTTT. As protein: CASSLEPGNQPQHF.

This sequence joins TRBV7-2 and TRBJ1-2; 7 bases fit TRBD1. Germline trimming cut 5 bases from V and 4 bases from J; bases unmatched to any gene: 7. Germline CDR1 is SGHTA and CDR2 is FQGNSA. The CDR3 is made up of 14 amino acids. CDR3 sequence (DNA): TGTGCCAGCAGCCCGGCCGGGACAGCCTATGGCTACACCTTC. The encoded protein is CASSPAGTAYGYTF.

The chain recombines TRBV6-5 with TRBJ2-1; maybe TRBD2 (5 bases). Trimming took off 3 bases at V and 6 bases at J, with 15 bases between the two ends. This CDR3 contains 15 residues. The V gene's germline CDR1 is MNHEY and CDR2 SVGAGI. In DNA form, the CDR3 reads TGTGCCAGCAGTTATTTCGCCCGAGGGTTCAATGAGCAGTTCTTC. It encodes CASSYFARGFNEQFF.

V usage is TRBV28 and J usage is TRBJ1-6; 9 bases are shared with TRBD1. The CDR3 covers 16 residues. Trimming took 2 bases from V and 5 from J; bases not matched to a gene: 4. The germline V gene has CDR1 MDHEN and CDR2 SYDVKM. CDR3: CASSLQGTGNNSPLHF. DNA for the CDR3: TGTGCCAGCAGTTTACAAGGGACAGGGAATAATTCACCCCTCCACTTT.

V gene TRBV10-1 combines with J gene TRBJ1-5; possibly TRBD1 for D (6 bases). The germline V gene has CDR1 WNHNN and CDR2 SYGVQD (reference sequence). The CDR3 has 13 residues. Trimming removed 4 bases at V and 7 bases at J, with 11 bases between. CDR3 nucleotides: TGCGCCAGCAGTGGGACACAGGGACAGCCCCAGCATTTT. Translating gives CASSGTQGQPQHF.

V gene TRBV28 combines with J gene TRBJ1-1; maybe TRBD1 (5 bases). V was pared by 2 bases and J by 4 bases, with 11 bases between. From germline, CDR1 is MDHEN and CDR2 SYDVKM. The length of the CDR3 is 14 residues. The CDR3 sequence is CASSLVQGFTEAFF. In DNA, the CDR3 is TGTGCCAGCAGTTTAGTGCAGGGTTTCACTGAAGCTTTCTTT.

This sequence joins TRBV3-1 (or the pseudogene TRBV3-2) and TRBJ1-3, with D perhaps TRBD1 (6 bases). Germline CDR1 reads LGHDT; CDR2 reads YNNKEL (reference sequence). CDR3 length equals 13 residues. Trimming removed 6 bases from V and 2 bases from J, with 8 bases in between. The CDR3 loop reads CASRQGPGNTIYF. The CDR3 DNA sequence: TGTGCCAGCAGACAGGGTCCTGGAAACACCATATATTTT.

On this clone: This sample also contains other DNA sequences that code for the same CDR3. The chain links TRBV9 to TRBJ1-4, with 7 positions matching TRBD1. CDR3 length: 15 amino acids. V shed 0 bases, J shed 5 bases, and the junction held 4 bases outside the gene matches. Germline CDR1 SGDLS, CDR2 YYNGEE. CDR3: CASSVGQGTNEKLFF. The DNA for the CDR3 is TGTGCCAGCAGCGTAGGACAGGGAACGAATGAAAAACTGTTTTTT.

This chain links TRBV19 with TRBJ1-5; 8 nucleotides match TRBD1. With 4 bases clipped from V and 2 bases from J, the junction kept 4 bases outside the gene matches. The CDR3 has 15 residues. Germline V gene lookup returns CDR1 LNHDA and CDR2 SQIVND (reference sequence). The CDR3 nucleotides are TGTGCCAGTAGTACATCGACAGGGGGCAATCAGCCCCAGCATTTT. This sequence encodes CASSTSTGGNQPQHF.

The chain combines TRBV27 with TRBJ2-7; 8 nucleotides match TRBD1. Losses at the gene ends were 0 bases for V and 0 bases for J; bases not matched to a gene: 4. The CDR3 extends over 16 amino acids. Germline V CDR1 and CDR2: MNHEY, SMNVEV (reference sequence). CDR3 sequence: CASSLSGQGRSYEQYF. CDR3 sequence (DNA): TGTGCCAGCAGTTTATCCGGACAGGGCCGCTCCTACGAGCAGTACTTC.

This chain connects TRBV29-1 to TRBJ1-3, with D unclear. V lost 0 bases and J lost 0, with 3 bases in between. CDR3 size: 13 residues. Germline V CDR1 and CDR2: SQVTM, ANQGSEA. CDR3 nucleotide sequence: TGCAGCGTTGAAGAATACTCTGGAAACACCATATATTTT. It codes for CSVEEYSGNTIYF.

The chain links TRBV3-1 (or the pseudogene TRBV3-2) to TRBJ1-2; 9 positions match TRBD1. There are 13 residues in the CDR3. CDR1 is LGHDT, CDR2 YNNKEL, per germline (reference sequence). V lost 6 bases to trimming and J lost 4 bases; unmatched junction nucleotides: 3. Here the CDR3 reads CASRNRGLYGYTF. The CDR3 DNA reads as TGTGCCAGCAGGAACAGGGGGCTCTATGGCTACACCTTC.

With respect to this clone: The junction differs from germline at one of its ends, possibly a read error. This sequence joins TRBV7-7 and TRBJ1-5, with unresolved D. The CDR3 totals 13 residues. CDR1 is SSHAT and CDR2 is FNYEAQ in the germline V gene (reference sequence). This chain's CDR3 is CASSLGRNQPQHF. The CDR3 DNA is TGTGCTAGCAGCTTAGGTCGCAATCAGCCCCAGCATTTT.

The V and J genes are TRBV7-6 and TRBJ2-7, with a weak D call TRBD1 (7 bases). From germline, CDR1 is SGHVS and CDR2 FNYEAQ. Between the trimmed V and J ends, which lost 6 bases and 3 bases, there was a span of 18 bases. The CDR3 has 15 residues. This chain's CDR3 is CASSPGGGRNYEQYF. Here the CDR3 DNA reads TGTGCCAGCAGTCCAGGGGGAGGAAGGAACTACGAGCAGTACTTC.